This T cell receptor beta chain is from a study of Ad26.COV2.S vaccination and SARS-CoV-2 variants. Study context: The Ad26.COV2.S arm of the COV1001 trial was where the donor was placed. Study results and limitations: Greater spike-specific TCR breadth was seen in vaccine recipients than in placebo recipients. Breadth and depth estimates from TCRs may understate total T cell responses. Vaccine recipients and placebo recipients showed similar non-spike TCR breadth.

The CDR3 is 14 amino acids. Germline CDR1 MGHRA, CDR2 YSYEKL. Trimming shortened V by 0 bases and J by 6 bases, and 9 bases separated the two germline ends. TCRdb's table, derived via immunoSEQ multiplex PCR, lists solely in-frame clones and lacks some. The sample contains 250,000 to 300,000 clones, more than 70% of which appear only once. On this clone itself: The target antigen is unknown.

Treatment here: around 19 received Ad26.COV2.S at low or high dose, single or two shots; roughly 5 received placebo; per-sample allocation not given. Samples were taken on day 63 after the first vaccine or placebo injection. The source material was peripheral blood, sampled in a trial of Ad26.COV2.S vaccine versus placebo. The genes are TRBV4-1 and TRBJ1-5, with no clear D. This clonotype originated in a person between 18 and 65 years old who received the Ad26.COV2.S COVID-19 vaccine or a placebo. The CDR3 is CASSQDPRAQPQHF. CDR3 nucleotide sequence: TGCGCCAGCAGCCAAGATCCTAGGGCTCAGCCCCAGCATTTT.